One sample yielded the 2 T cell receptor beta chains listed below, sequenced in a study of technical replicates of blood from several donors. Here immunoSEQ multiplex PCR was the method, and the copy in TCRdb shows in-frame clones only, minus some. Of approximately 76,000 clones listed, approximately 97% are singletons. The sequenced sample was T cells isolated from PBMCs. The receptors were sampled from a human donor in good health.

The V and J genes are TRBV7-3 and TRBJ2-1; possibly TRBD2 for D (5 bases). The CDR3 runs 12 residues. Trimming pared 4 bases from V and 4 bases from J, leaving 5 bases between. Per the germline V gene, CDR1 is SGHTA and CDR2 is FQGTGA. Here the CDR3 reads CASSSGYNEQFF. The DNA for the CDR3 is TGTGCCAGCAGCTCGGGGTACAATGAGCAGTTCTTC.

This clone was observed a single time. The CDR3 sequence is CASSRLTGTGFYNEQFF. The CDR3 DNA sequence: TGTGCCAGCTCACGCTTAACCGGGACAGGGTTTTACAATGAGCAGTTCTTC. The chain uses TRBV18 and TRBJ2-1, with 9 bases aligning to TRBD1. The CDR3 is 17 residues long. Germline assignment: CDR1 KGHSH and CDR2 LQKENI. V was clipped by 4 bases and J by 4 bases; unmatched bases: 11.